This T cell receptor (beta chain) emerged from a study of blood T cell repertoires in COVID-19. Overall study: Donors in the United States, Italy and Spain gave samples during acute or convalescent COVID-19. T cells, B-cell-depleted T cells, or PBMCs supplied cDNA or gDNA.

The CDR3 has 13 amino acids. Germline CDR1 is SGHRS and CDR2 is YFSETQ. V gave up 2 bases and J gave up 0 bases, with 3 bases separating them. Original handling: Quantification of nucleated cells was approximated via reference gene primer amplification. Sequencing was performed with immunoSEQ multiplex PCR; in TCRdb, only in-frame clones are kept and a portion is missing. The DNA was the basis for D and trimming; V, J and clone size are from that table. The sample includes 98,000 or so clones, around 90% seen only once; the top ten take more than 5%. Seattle enrolled patients during active infection and tracked them longitudinally.

The receptor comes from a man in his sixties with COVID-19, enrolled during active disease. The V gene is TRBV5-1, the J gene TRBJ1-5; D is unresolved. The sequenced sample was peripheral blood. In DNA, the CDR3 is TGCGCCAGCAGCTTATATAGCAATCAGCCCCAGCATTTT. Translation gives CASSLYSNQPQHF.